These 24 T cell receptor beta chains were sequenced from one sample in a study of T-cell reconstitution after alpha-beta-depleted transplantation in children. Unique molecular identifiers featured in how the TCRbeta library was prepared. Using its own MiXCR run on the PCR reads, TCRdb lists one record per CDR3 protein. In the table there are hundreds of thousands of distinct CDR3 sequences, approximately 13% of which are singletons. The sequences come from PBMCs, mostly from graft donor cells, collected 360 days after TCRalphabeta/CD19-depleted stem cell transplant. Every receptor here comes from a male patient under 18 who had a stem cell transplant for acute myeloid leukemia, so the T cells may come from the graft donor.

This clonotype was counted at least ten times. V is TRBV18 and J is TRBJ2-7; 9 bases are shared with TRBD1. V was clipped by 6 bases and J by 2 bases; unmatched bases: 8. CDR1 and CDR2 (germline): KGHSH, LQKENI. This CDR3 has 15 residues. The chain's CDR3 is CASSGGQGSTYEQYF. The CDR3 DNA is TGTGCCAGCTCGGGGGGACAGGGATCTACCTACGAGCAGTACTTC.

The CDR3 loop is CSARLTGTTNEKLFF. The CDR3 DNA follows: TGCAGTGCTAGATTAACAGGGACAACTAATGAAAAACTGTTTTTT. V is TRBV20-1 and J is TRBJ1-4; tentative D call: TRBD1 (6 bases). The CDR3 has 15 residues. Trimming pared 2 bases from V and 0 bases from J, leaving 10 bases between. Germline V lookup: CDR1 DFQATT, CDR2 SNEGSKA (reference sequence).

This clonotype has more than one count but fewer than ten. The gene calls are TRBV5-1 and TRBJ2-5; tentatively, D is TRBD1 or TRBD2 (5 bases each). Trimming took 3 bases from V and 5 from J, leaving 14 bases between them. Germline loops: CDR1 SGHRS, CDR2 YFSETQ. The CDR3 sequence is 14 residues long. This CDR3 is CASSSGTHTETQYF. The CDR3 DNA reads TGCGCCAGCAGCTCAGGGACCCACACGGAGACCCAGTACTTC.

V is TRBV4-3 and J is TRBJ2-7; possible D gene TRBD2, 5 bases. The CDR3 runs 17 residues. Trimming removed 2 bases at V and 2 bases at J, with 19 bases between. Looked up from germline, CDR1 is LGHNA and CDR2 is YSLEER. CDR3 DNA sequence: TGCGCCAGCAGCCAAACAACAAGTCCACTAGGTGCCTACGAGCAGTACTTC. Translated: CASSQTTSPLGAYEQYF.

This clonotype was seen a handful of times. The chain joins TRBV6-1 to TRBJ2-2; D may be TRBD1 (6 bases). Germline assignment: CDR1 MNHNS and CDR2 SASEGT. The CDR3 extends over 13 amino acids. V was shortened by 8 bases and J by 2 bases, with 9 bases between the two germline ends. Here the CDR3 DNA reads TGTGCCAGCTTAGGGGGTAACACCGGGGAGCTGTTTTTT. Protein: CASLGGNTGELFF.

Remarks on this clonotype: One base away lies a much larger clone, so this may be a sequencing read error. The V gene is TRBV11-1, the J gene TRBJ2-1; D uncertain. The germline gives CDR1 SGHAT, CDR2 FQDESV (reference sequence). There are 15 residues in the CDR3. The CDR3 sequence is CSSSLRLGSYNEQFF. The CDR3 nucleotides are TGTTCCAGCAGCTTGAGGTTAGGCTCCTACAATGAGCAGTTCTTC.

This clonotype has only one observation. This sequence joins TRBV5-1 and TRBJ2-3, with 10 bases fitting TRBD2. The CDR3 has 13 amino acids. Germline V lookup: CDR1 SGHRS, CDR2 YFSETQ. Trimming cost V 6 bases and J 4 bases; bases outside gene matches: 2. The CDR3: CASTLAGADTQYF. The CDR3 DNA reads TGCGCCAGCACGCTAGCGGGAGCAGATACGCAGTATTTT.

This clonotype was counted a few times. The chain combines TRBV24-1 with TRBJ2-1, with 7 bases that match TRBD1. Germline CDR1 is KGHDR and CDR2 is SFDVKD. CDR3 length equals 15 residues. After removal of 4 bases from V and 5 bases from J, the junction contained 7 bases not matched to a gene. CDR3 coding DNA: TGTGCCACCAGTGAGGTTTCAGGGGGTCACAATGAGCAGTTCTTC. Protein sequence: CATSEVSGGHNEQFF.

J is TRBJ1-5 and V is TRBV7-8; D is undetermined. The CDR3 is 17 residues long. Germline CDR1 reads SGHVS; CDR2 reads FQNEAQ. The V end was cut by 1 base, the J end by 0 bases, with 13 bases between. The CDR3 is CASSLGQIRYSNQPQHF. CDR3 DNA: TGTGCCAGCAGCTTAGGGCAGATCCGATATAGCAATCAGCCCCAGCATTTT.

This clonotype has more than one count but fewer than ten. The chain carries TRBV4-3 and TRBJ2-7; 7 bases map to TRBD1. Germline V CDR1 and CDR2: LGHNA, YSLEER. This CDR3 spans 17 amino acids. V was clipped by 3 bases and J by 3 bases; unmatched bases: 14. DNA for the CDR3: TGCGCCAGCAGCCAGGACACCGGGACAGATATATTCTACGAGCAGTACTTC. Residues: CASSQDTGTDIFYEQYF.

This clonotype came up a few times. This sequence joins TRBV15 and TRBJ2-7; D unclear. CDR1 and CDR2 from the germline V gene are LNHNV and YYDKDF (reference sequence). This CDR3 contains 15 residues. V lost 0 bases to trimming and J lost 2 bases, with 11 bases between them. CDR3 region: CATSRDRRTAYEQYF. The CDR3 DNA follows: TGTGCCACCAGCAGAGATCGACGGACCGCCTACGAGCAGTACTTC.

This clonotype was seen at least ten times. V usage is TRBV11-2 and J usage is TRBJ2-3, with D perhaps matching TRBD2 (5 bases). CDR3 length: 13 amino acids. The ends were cut back, 5 bases at V and 4 bases at J, with 10 bases in the middle. Germline loops: CDR1 SGHAT, CDR2 FQNNGV. DNA of the CDR3: TGTGCCAGCAGCACCGGCGGGCCAGATACGCAGTATTTT. It yields the protein CASSTGGPDTQYF.

The CDR3 coding sequence is TGCAGTGCCGATTGGACAGGGGACACAGATACGCAGTATTTT. Translation: CSADWTGDTDTQYF. V usage is TRBV20-1 and J usage is TRBJ2-3; TRBD1 agrees at 9 bases. Germline V CDR1 and CDR2: DFQATT, SNEGSKA (reference sequence). The V gene end was trimmed by 6 bases and the J gene end by 2 bases; junction bases not matched to a gene: 6. The CDR3 extends over 14 amino acids.

Concerning this clonotype: A much larger clone lies a single base off, so this may be a read error. V usage is TRBV9 and J usage is TRBJ2-6, with D perhaps matching TRBD1 (6 bases). V was shortened by 5 bases and J by 3 bases, with 12 bases between the two germline ends. From germline, CDR1 is SGDLS and CDR2 YYNGEE. The CDR3 is 15 residues long. CDR3 region: CASSLQGFGANVLTF. In DNA form, the CDR3 reads TGTGCCAGCAGTTTACAGGGCTTTGGGGCCAACGTCCTGACTTTC.

This clonotype was found a few times. V usage is TRBV7-2 and J usage is TRBJ2-7; 7 positions agree with TRBD1. The germline V gene encodes CDR1 SGHTA and CDR2 FQGNSA. This CDR3 region has 14 residues. The V segment lost 3 bases and the J segment 2 bases; nucleotides outside the gene matches: 4. CDR3 sequence reads: CASSLYRGPYEQYF. In nucleotides, the CDR3 is TGTGCCAGCAGCTTGTACAGGGGACCCTACGAGCAGTACTTC.

The chain combines TRBV12-3 or TRBV12-4 with TRBJ2-3; TRBD1 agrees at 9 bases. After removal of 6 bases from V and 2 bases from J, the junction contained 6 bases not matched to a gene. This CDR3 is 15 amino acids long. The CDR3: CASRETGGDTDTQYF. The CDR3 DNA reads as TGTGCCAGCAGGGAGACAGGGGGTGACACAGATACGCAGTATTTT.

DNA for the CDR3: TGTGCCGCGGTAGCGGGAGAGACAGATACGCAGTATTTT. This sequence encodes CAAVAGETDTQYF. J is TRBJ2-3 and V is TRBV11-2; 9 bases fit TRBD2. The CDR3 is made up of 13 amino acids. The V and J ends lost 11 bases and 3 bases, in that order; junction bases with no gene match: 6. The V gene's germline CDR1 is SGHAT and CDR2 FQNNGV.

The sample holds many counts of this clonotype. This chain connects TRBV12-3 or TRBV12-4 to TRBJ1-5, with D tentatively TRBD1 (5 bases). The CDR3 consists of 16 residues. The V and J ends lost 5 bases and 4 bases respectively, with 18 bases between them. The chain's CDR3 is CASSTPGGRTNQPQHF. CDR3 DNA sequence: TGTGCCAGCAGTACCCCGGGGGGGAGGACTAATCAGCCCCAGCATTTT.

V usage is TRBV12-2 and J usage is TRBJ1-5. TRBV12-2 is tagged as a pseudogene. The CDR3 runs 14 residues. CDR3 in DNA: TGTGCAAGTCGCTTAGATGCCAGCAATCAGCCCCAGCATTTT. Translation gives CASRLDASNQPQHF.

This clonotype was seen a few times. V gene TRBV27 combines with J gene TRBJ2-7; D remains unclear. Germline lookup yields CDR1 MNHEY and CDR2 SMNVEV (reference sequence). The CDR3 sequence is 15 residues long. The V and J ends lost 5 bases and 2 bases respectively, with 16 bases between them. The CDR3 DNA reads TGTGCCAGCAGTCCACTGCCAAGTTCAGCCTACGAGCAGTACTTC. This gives the protein CASSPLPSSAYEQYF.

The CDR3 DNA sequence: TGTGCCAGCAGTGACACCACCGAACAGCTAAACACTGAAGCTTTCTTT. Its protein product is CASSDTTEQLNTEAFF. The chain recombines TRBV25-1 with TRBJ1-1; D remains unclear. This CDR3 contains 16 residues. Germline V gene lookup returns CDR1 MGHDK and CDR2 SYGVNS. V lost 3 bases and J lost 2, with 16 bases in between.

This clonotype was counted only a few times. The genes are TRBV4-2 and TRBJ2-5; TRBD2 aligns across 14 bases. The CDR3 length is 17 residues. With 5 bases clipped from V and 4 bases from J, the junction kept 9 bases outside the gene matches. The germline V gene has CDR1 LGHNA and CDR2 YNFKEQ. CDR3 amino acids: CASSITTSGRALETQYF. In DNA, the CDR3 is TGTGCCAGCAGCATAACGACTAGCGGGAGGGCCTTAGAGACCCAGTACTTC.

This clonotype has at least ten counts. The chain employs TRBV20-1 and TRBJ2-7, with TRBD2 matching 7 bases. The CDR3 spans 12 residues. Germline V gene lookup returns CDR1 DFQATT and CDR2 SNEGSKA (reference sequence). CDR3: CSSGREIYEQYF. DNA of the CDR3: TGCAGCTCGGGGCGGGAGATTTACGAGCAGTACTTC.

This clonotype was seen more than once but under ten times. This chain connects TRBV3-1 to TRBJ2-1; 9 bases line up with TRBD1. Germline V CDR1 and CDR2: LGHDT, YNNKEL (reference sequence). This CDR3 has 15 amino acids. Losses at the gene ends were 3 bases for V and 7 bases for J; bases not matched to a gene: 7. In nucleotides, the CDR3 is TGTGCCAGCAGCCAGGGGACAGGGCCTAGGAATGAGCAGTTCTTC. Residues: CASSQGTGPRNEQFF.